Given below is one T cell receptor beta chain in context. The sample is drawn from a study of blood T cell repertoires in COVID-19. Germline CDR1 is SGHTA and CDR2 is FQGNSA. The CDR3 is 16 amino acids. V shed 4 bases and J 4 bases; nucleotides not matched to a gene: 7. Ages ranged from about 18 to 89 years, with residence in under 25 US areas. Participants reported their clinical history, and cohort assignment relied on those reports. The study counted Cohort 3 donors as recovered given two negative PCRs, clearance, or symptom resolution. The data were produced by immunoSEQ multiplex PCR, yet TCRdb's version contains in-frame clones alone and is incomplete. The table includes about 250,000 clones, 86% detected once.

The chain is built from TRBV7-2 and TRBJ2-7, with 13 bases fitting TRBD2. The sequence came from a man between 40 and 49 years old who had recovered from COVID-19. Source material: PBMCs or T cells enriched from blood (not recorded which). The CDR3 DNA reads TGTGCCAGCAGCTGGACTAGCGGGAGCGCTTATTACGAGCAGTACTTC. This gives the protein CASSWTSGSAYYEQYF.